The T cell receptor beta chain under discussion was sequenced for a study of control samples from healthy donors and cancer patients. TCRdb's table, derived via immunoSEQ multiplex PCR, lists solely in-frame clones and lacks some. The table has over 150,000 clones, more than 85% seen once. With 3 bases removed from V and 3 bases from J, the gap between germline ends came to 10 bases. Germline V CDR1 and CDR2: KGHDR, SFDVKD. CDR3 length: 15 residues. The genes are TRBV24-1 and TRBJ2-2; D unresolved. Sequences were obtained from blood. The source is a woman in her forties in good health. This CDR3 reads CATSDPGSYTGELFF. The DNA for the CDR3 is TGTGCCACCAGTGATCCGGGCAGTTACACCGGGGAGCTGTTTTTT.